This is a list of T cell receptor beta chains from one sample in a study of OX40 agonist ivuxolimab in advanced cancers. Measured with immunoSEQ multiplex PCR; TCRdb has only the in-frame clones, and not every one. The table lists about 38,000 clones, roughly 82% of them singletons. Sequencing used CD4+ or CD8+ T cells sorted from blood, obtained in a trial of the OX40 agonist ivuxolimab. The receptors shown here come from an adult with an advanced solid tumor such as melanoma, head and neck, liver or kidney cancer. CDR3s include the opening cysteine and the closing phenylalanine or tryptophan. Fields, in order: CDR3 length, V gene, J gene, D gene, clone size, CDR3 protein, CDR3 DNA. D genes are given only for firm matches. Size is stated for part of the rows, as once, few or many counts, or as a class when the clone is expanded.

length: 10
V: TRBV6-1
J: TRBJ2-1
D: TRBD2
size: NA
CDR3: CASMGGEQFF
DNA: TGTGCCAGCATGGGGGGGGAGCAGTTCTTC

length: 18
V: TRBV5-4
J: TRBJ2-3
D: TRBD1
size: NA
CDR3: CASSLARQGADSTDTQYF
DNA: TGTGCCAGCAGCTTGGCCCGCCAGGGGGCCGATAGCACAGATACGCAGTATTTT

length: 19
V: TRBV11-2
J: TRBJ2-3
D: TRBD2
size: NA
CDR3: CASSFNWVSGRRSTDTQYF
DNA: TGTGCCAGCAGCTTTAATTGGGTTAGCGGGAGGCGGAGCACAGATACGCAGTATTTT

length: 13
V: TRBV12-5
J: TRBJ2-1
D: TRBD2
size: NA
CDR3: CASALGGRAEQFF
DNA: TGTGCTAGTGCCCTTGGCGGGAGGGCTGAGCAGTTCTTC

length: 15
V: TRBV23-1
J: TRBJ2-7
D: TRBD2
size: once
CDR3: CASSKGSGRPYEQYF
DNA: TGCGCCAGCAGTAAAGGGAGCGGGAGGCCCTACGAGCAGTACTTC

length: 16
V: TRBV6-5
J: TRBJ1-1
D: NA
size: once
CDR3: CASSYLAGRANTEAFF
DNA: TGTGCCAGCAGTTACCTGGCAGGGCGGGCGAACACTGAAGCTTTCTTT

length: 15
V: TRBV9
J: TRBJ2-5
D: NA
size: once
CDR3: CASSYHWTVQETQYF
DNA: TGTGCCAGCAGCTACCATTGGACCGTACAAGAGACCCAGTACTTC

length: 12
V: TRBV13
J: TRBJ2-7
D: NA
size: NA
CDR3: CASSQGPGEQYF
DNA: TGTGCCAGCAGTCAAGGACCGGGCGAGCAGTACTTC

length: 15
V: TRBV11-3
J: TRBJ1-4
D: NA
size: NA
CDR3: CASSGSTDANEKLFF
DNA: TGTGCCAGCAGCGGGTCGACAGACGCTAATGAAAAACTGTTTTTT

length: 14
V: TRBV7-2
J: TRBJ1-2
D: TRBD1
size: NA
CDR3: CASSIDRGVYGYTF
DNA: TGTGCCAGCAGCATTGACAGGGGAGTCTATGGCTACACCTTC

length: 15
V: TRBV5-1
J: TRBJ2-2
D: NA
size: NA
CDR3: CASSLSPPNTGELFF
DNA: TGCGCCAGCAGCTTAAGCCCCCCGAACACCGGGGAGCTGTTTTTT

length: 16
V: TRBV27
J: TRBJ2-7
D: TRBD1
size: NA
CDR3: CASSLSLTGLVYEQYF
DNA: TGTGCCAGCAGTTTATCCCTGACAGGGTTAGTCTACGAGCAGTACTTC

length: 14
V: TRBV6-5
J: TRBJ1-2
D: TRBD1
size: few
CDR3: CASSTLGTGNGYTF
DNA: TGTGCCAGCAGTACCCTAGGGACAGGGAATGGCTACACCTTC

length: 14
V: TRBV29-1
J: TRBJ2-7
D: TRBD2
size: NA
CDR3: CSVDGLAGTYEQYF
DNA: TGCAGCGTTGACGGACTAGCGGGGACCTACGAGCAGTACTTC

length: 10
V: TRBV6-5
J: TRBJ1-2
D: NA
size: NA
CDR3: CASWEVGYTF
DNA: TGTGCCAGCTGGGAGGTTGGCTACACCTTC

length: 15
V: TRBV18
J: TRBJ2-2
D: TRBD1
size: NA
CDR3: CASSPNTGVTGELFF
DNA: TGTGCCAGCTCACCAAATACAGGGGTCACCGGGGAGCTGTTTTTT

length: 12
V: TRBV6-1
J: TRBJ1-2
D: NA
size: NA
CDR3: CASSFRTPGYTF
DNA: TGTGCCAGCAGTTTTCGGACGCCTGGCTACACCTTC

length: 13
V: TRBV9
J: TRBJ1-4
D: NA
size: NA
CDR3: CASSQGSNEKLFF
DNA: TGTGCCAGCAGCCAGGGATCTAATGAAAAACTGTTTTTT

length: 14
V: TRBV6-6
J: TRBJ1-1
D: NA
size: NA
CDR3: CASSLVRSQTEAFF
DNA: TGTGCCAGCAGCCTCGTTCGATCACAGACTGAAGCTTTCTTT

length: 14
V: TRBV4-1
J: TRBJ2-5
D: NA
size: NA
CDR3: CASSQALGPETQYF
DNA: TGCGCCAGCAGCCAAGCCCTGGGGCCAGAGACCCAGTACTTC

length: 17
V: TRBV5-1
J: TRBJ2-3
D: TRBD2
size: NA
CDR3: CASSWPIAGGSTDTQYF
DNA: TGCGCCAGCAGCTGGCCGATAGCGGGAGGATCCACAGATACGCAGTATTTT

length: 14
V: TRBV19
J: TRBJ1-6
D: TRBD1
size: few
CDR3: CASSGTGGNSPLHF
DNA: TGTGCCAGTAGTGGGACAGGGGGCAATTCACCCCTCCACTTT

length: 14
V: TRBV11-2
J: TRBJ1-1
D: NA
size: NA
CDR3: CASSLVGSTTEAFF
DNA: TGTGCCAGCAGCTTAGTCGGGTCGACCACTGAAGCTTTCTTT

length: 13
V: TRBV11-2
J: TRBJ1-4
D: NA
size: NA
CDR3: CASSLETYEKLFF
DNA: TGTGCCAGCAGCTTAGAAACTTATGAAAAACTGTTTTTT

length: 15
V: TRBV9
J: TRBJ1-6
D: NA
size: NA
CDR3: CASSVEVGLGSPLHF
DNA: TGTGCCAGCAGCGTAGAGGTGGGGCTGGGATCACCCCTCCACTTT

length: 20
V: TRBV5-1
J: TRBJ2-6
D: TRBD2
size: few
CDR3: CASSLWGPGGGASGANVLTF
DNA: TGCGCCAGCAGCTTGTGGGGACCGGGGGGAGGAGCCTCTGGGGCCAACGTCCTGACTTTC

length: 13
V: TRBV10-2
J: TRBJ1-4
D: NA
size: NA
CDR3: CASSVGGPEKLFF
DNA: TGCGCCAGCAGTGTAGGGGGTCCGGAAAAACTGTTTTTT

length: 15
V: TRBV29-1
J: TRBJ2-7
D: NA
size: NA
CDR3: CSAVGVGLASYEQYF
DNA: TGCAGCGCCGTCGGGGTGGGGTTAGCTTCTTACGAGCAGTACTTC

length: 15
V: TRBV9
J: TRBJ1-5
D: NA
size: NA
CDR3: CASSVDLSSNQPQHF
DNA: TGTGCCAGCAGCGTGGACCTGAGTAGCAATCAGCCCCAGCATTTT

length: 13
V: TRBV9
J: TRBJ2-3
D: NA
size: NA
CDR3: CASSVQGRDTQYF
DNA: TGTGCCAGCAGCGTGCAGGGTAGGGATACGCAGTATTTT

length: 14
V: TRBV30
J: TRBJ1-1
D: NA
size: once
CDR3: CAWSAQWESTEAFF
DNA: TGTGCCTGGAGTGCCCAGTGGGAGTCCACTGAAGCTTTCTTT

length: 10
V: TRBV2
J: TRBJ1-1
D: NA
size: NA
CDR3: CASSYTEAFF
DNA: TGTGCCAGCAGCTACACTGAAGCTTTCTTT

length: 17
V: TRBV7-9
J: TRBJ2-1
D: NA
size: NA
CDR3: CASSPRTGGQGYNEQFF
DNA: TGTGCCAGCAGCCCCCGGACGGGGGGCCAGGGCTACAATGAGCAGTTCTTC

length: 15
V: TRBV6-1
J: TRBJ1-2
D: TRBD1
size: NA
CDR3: CASSERTGLPYGYTF
DNA: TGTGCCAGCAGTGAAAGGACAGGGCTCCCCTATGGCTACACCTTC

length: 13
V: TRBV11-3
J: TRBJ2-1
D: TRBD1
size: NA
CDR3: CASSPNQGAVQFF
DNA: TGTGCCAGCAGCCCCAATCAGGGGGCGGTCCAGTTCTTC

length: 14
V: TRBV18
J: TRBJ2-5
D: TRBD1
size: NA
CDR3: CASSPRDREGTQYF
DNA: TGTGCCAGCTCACCACGCGACAGGGAAGGGACCCAGTACTTC

length: 13
V: TRBV30
J: TRBJ2-7
D: NA
size: medium-sized
CDR3: CAWAGSDGYEQYF
DNA: TGTGCCTGGGCGGGGAGCGACGGTTACGAGCAGTACTTC

length: 15
V: TRBV6-1
J: TRBJ2-3
D: TRBD1
size: NA
CDR3: CASSEVGTGIDTQYF
DNA: TGTGCCAGCAGTGAAGTCGGGACAGGAATAGATACGCAGTATTTT

length: 14
V: TRBV19
J: TRBJ1-2
D: NA
size: NA
CDR3: CASSIPDRWYGYTF
DNA: TGTGCCAGTAGTATTCCTGACAGGTGGTATGGCTACACCTTC

length: 15
V: TRBV7-8
J: TRBJ2-3
D: TRBD1
size: NA
CDR3: CASSPLQGAGDTQYF
DNA: TGTGCCAGCAGCCCATTACAGGGGGCGGGAGATACGCAGTATTTT

length: 13
V: TRBV12-5
J: TRBJ2-2
D: NA
size: once
CDR3: CASGRTVTGELFF
DNA: TGTGCTAGTGGCAGGACGGTCACCGGGGAGCTGTTTTTC

length: 16
V: TRBV6-5
J: TRBJ2-1
D: TRBD1
size: NA
CDR3: CASSYSGTGVSNEQFF
DNA: TGTGCCAGCAGTTACTCCGGGACAGGGGTGAGCAATGAGCAGTTCTTC

length: 16
V: TRBV6-4
J: TRBJ2-7
D: TRBD2
size: NA
CDR3: CASSAATSGHSYEQYF
DNA: TGTGCCAGCAGCGCGGCCACTAGCGGCCACTCCTACGAGCAGTACTTC

length: 13
V: TRBV19
J: TRBJ2-1
D: NA
size: few
CDR3: CASSLGPDNEQFF
DNA: TGTGCCAGTAGTCTCGGACCTGACAATGAGCAGTTCTTC

length: 14
V: TRBV7-8
J: TRBJ1-4
D: TRBD1
size: NA
CDR3: CASSSGQGYEKLFF
DNA: TGTGCCAGCAGCTCCGGACAGGGATATGAAAAACTGTTTTTT

length: 15
V: TRBV11-2
J: TRBJ2-3
D: NA
size: NA
CDR3: CASTPSYLEEDTQYF
DNA: TGTGCCAGCACCCCATCCTATTTGGAGGAAGATACGCAGTATTTT